This TCR beta chain was captured in a study of T cell changes during pregnancy in multiple sclerosis. Profiled with immunoSEQ multiplex PCR; TCRdb holds only in-frame clones, not every one. In the table there are about 49,000 clones, about 90% of which are singletons. Sequenced material: peripheral blood, taken after pregnancy. The sequence was collected from a female donor in good health, enrolled as a control in a pregnancy study.

As DNA, the CDR3 is TGTGCCAGCAGCAGGGGGTCGGGGACGGCCTATAATTCACCCCTCCACTTT. Translation gives CASSRGSGTAYNSPLHF. The chain combines TRBV9 with TRBJ1-6, with D possibly TRBD1 on 6 matching bases. Germline values: CDR1 SGDLS, CDR2 YYNGEE. Trimming cost V 4 bases and J 2 bases, with 16 bases left between them. CDR3 length: 17 amino acids.